This T cell receptor (beta chain) came from a study of blood T cell repertoires in COVID-19. Sequenced by immunoSEQ multiplex PCR; TCRdb stores in-frame clones only, minus some. Of around 70,000 clones listed, around 82% are singletons. The TCR was taken from a human donor in a cohort sampled during active COVID-19. Source material: peripheral blood.

The CDR3 loop is CASNRQGSGANVLTF. CDR3 DNA: TGTGCCAGCAACCGACAGGGCTCTGGGGCCAACGTCCTGACTTTC. This sequence joins TRBV3-1 (or the pseudogene TRBV3-2) and TRBJ2-6, with 7 positions matching TRBD1. The V segment lost 7 bases and the J segment 0 bases; nucleotides outside the gene matches: 3. The germline V gene has CDR1 LGHDT and CDR2 YNNKEL (reference sequence). The CDR3 totals 15 residues.